The next 29 T cell receptor beta chains were all read from a single sample in a study of post-analysis software for immune sequencing data (dated by TCRdb to the mid-2010s). Overall study results and their limits: Significantly higher frequencies in patients than in controls were found for about 5 TRBV segments, including TRBV5-6, TRBV5-1 and TRBV20-1.

The library came from PCR. For sequencing, an Illumina HiSeq 2500 was employed. Unique molecular identifiers were incorporated into TCR beta cDNA libraries to reduce PCR and sequencing biases. TCRdb reran the public reads through fastp at Q25 and MiXCR, keeping productive beta chains. Merged by CDR3 protein, the rows form single entries marked with the most common genes and DNA. The sample records roughly 430,000 distinct CDR3 sequences, more than 30% of which are singletons. Jointly, the top ten make up approximately 7.1% of the sample. These TCRs' antigens remain unknown. Sequenced material: blood. The receptors were gathered from a girl under 10 years old with multiple sclerosis.

This clonotype turned up a few times. V gene TRBV7-9 combines with J gene TRBJ1-1; 7 bases fit TRBD1. The CDR3 is 14 amino acids. V was clipped by 7 bases and J by 2 bases; unmatched bases: 7. CDR1 and CDR2 (germline): SEHNR, FQNEAQ (reference sequence). This chain's CDR3 is CASNRQGLNTEAFF. The CDR3, as DNA: TGTGCCAGCAACCGACAGGGCCTTAACACTGAAGCTTTCTTT.

As for this clonotype: A read error may produce the germline difference seen at one junction end. This chain joins TRBV6-6 and TRBJ1-2; D not resolved. The CDR3 has 14 residues. Per the germline V gene, CDR1 is MNHNY and CDR2 is SVGAGI (reference sequence). Written as DNA, the CDR3 is TGTGCCAGCAGTTTTTCTGACGCTTACTATGACTACACCTTC. This sequence encodes CASSFSDAYYDYTF.

V gene TRBV5-5 combines with J gene TRBJ2-5; 12 positions match TRBD1. Judging by the DNA end, TRBJ2-7 fits better; the J call may be wrong. This CDR3 comprises 18 residues. Looked up from germline, CDR1 is SGHKS and CDR2 is YYEKEE (reference sequence). As DNA, the CDR3 is TGTGCCAGCAGCTTGAGGTTCTCAACGGGACAGGGGGCTTACGAGCAGTACTTC. It encodes CASSLRFSTGQGAYEQYF.

This chain links TRBV6-5 with TRBJ2-5; TRBD2 agrees at 9 bases. The J call may be wrong; the DNA end is better matched by TRBJ2-7. The CDR3 covers 14 residues. Germline V gene data show CDR1 as MNHEY and CDR2 as SVGAGI. The CDR3 region has the DNA TGTGCCAGCAGATCTAGCGGGGATGTTTACGAGCAGTACTTC. Its protein product is CASRSSGDVYEQYF.

On this clonotype: One end of the junction fails to match germline, which may point to a read error. The genes are TRBV20-1 and TRBJ2-7; 7 bases fit TRBD2. The CDR3 loop spans 16 amino acids. The germline V gene has CDR1 DFQATT and CDR2 SNEGSKA (reference sequence). The CDR3 here is CSARGRLSGTYYEQYF. As DNA, the CDR3 is TGCAGTGCCAGAGGGAGGCTGAGCGGGACCTACTACGAGCAGTACTTC.

The chain uses TRBV7-3 and TRBJ2-7, with D maybe TRBD2 (5 bases). The CDR3 sequence is 16 residues long. Trimming took off 3 bases at V and 3 bases at J, with 18 bases between the two ends. Germline V gene sequence: CDR1 SGHTA, CDR2 FQGTGA. The CDR3 bases are TGTGCCAGCAGCTTTCGTGGGAGCGGAACGATCTACGAGCAGTACTTC. Translated: CASSFRGSGTIYEQYF.

This chain uses TRBV7-2 with TRBJ2-5; the D gene is possibly TRBD1 (5 bases). The germline V gene encodes CDR1 SGHTA and CDR2 FQGNSA. Trimming removed 0 bases from V and 5 bases from J, with 16 bases in between. The CDR3 runs 16 residues. Written as DNA, the CDR3 is TGTGCCAGCAGCTTAGCAGCTGGACAACCTAGGGAGACCCAGTACTTC. As protein: CASSLAAGQPRETQYF.

The chain uses TRBV28 and TRBJ2-2; 7 bases are a match to TRBD1. J was trimmed by 7 bases and V by 6 bases; bases with no gene match: 8. Germline assignment: CDR1 MDHEN and CDR2 SYDVKM. The CDR3 sequence is 14 residues long. This CDR3 reads CASRPGQRVGELFF. CDR3 DNA sequence: TGTGCCAGCAGGCCGGGACAGAGGGTCGGGGAGCTGTTTTTT.

This clonotype was detected only a few times. V and J are TRBV7-2 and TRBJ2-1; 10 bases fit TRBD2. CDR3 size: 18 residues. With V trimmed by 5 bases and J by 1 base, 11 bases remained unmatched. Germline CDR1 reads SGHTA; CDR2 reads FQGNSA. CDR3 sequence (DNA): TGTGCCAGCAGCACTAGCGGAATACTAGCGGGGTCCTACAATGAGCAGTTCTTC. This encodes CASSTSGILAGSYNEQFF.

This clonotype was found a few times. This rearrangement joins TRBV27 to TRBJ2-7; D call uncertain. CDR3 length: 13 residues. Trimming removed 8 bases at V and 2 bases at J, with 13 bases between. CDR1 and CDR2 (germline): MNHEY, SMNVEV (reference sequence). The CDR3 is CASGLSETYEQYF. As DNA, the CDR3 is TGTGCCAGCGGCCTTTCGGAAACCTACGAGCAGTACTTC.

In its sample, this clonotype was seen a few times. The chain employs TRBV7-2 and TRBJ2-7; D is undetermined. The V gene lost 4 bases and the J gene lost 1 base, with 14 bases spanning the gap. Germline CDR1 is SGHTA and CDR2 is FQGNSA. CDR3 length: 15 residues. In nucleotides, the CDR3 is TGTGCCAGCAGCTCGGATCCAAGCTTTTCCTACGAGCAGTACTTC. Its translation: CASSSDPSFSYEQYF.

Notes on this clonotype: One end of the junction does not line up with germline, which may come from a read error. The rearrangement uses TRBV6-2 or TRBV6-3 and TRBJ1-1; TRBD1 matches at 8 bases. The CDR3 is 14 amino acids. CDR1 MNHEY and CDR2 SVGEGT come from the germline V gene. DNA for the CDR3: TGTGCCGGCAGTCGACAGGGGCGGAACACTGAAGCTTTCTTT. It codes for CAGSRQGRNTEAFF.

This clonotype was picked up a small number of times. This rearrangement joins TRBV12-3 or TRBV12-4 to TRBJ1-5; possibly TRBD1 for D (5 bases). V gave up 6 bases and J gave up 7 bases, with 13 bases separating them. The CDR3 loop spans 13 amino acids. The CDR3 nucleotides read TGTGCCAGCAGCTTGAGCGGGGGACAGCCCCAGCATTTT. As protein: CASSLSGGQPQHF.

This clonotype was seen just once. The V gene is TRBV29-1, the J gene TRBJ2-4; D may be TRBD1 or TRBD2 (5 bases each). Gene TRBJ2-7 matches the end of the DNA better, so the J call may be wrong. CDR3 length equals 15 residues. Germline-derived CDR1 and CDR2 are SQVTM and ANQGSEA. The CDR3 DNA sequence: TGCAGCGTTGAAGGCCCTACCTGGGGGACCTACGAGCAGTACTTC. This translates into CSVEGPTWGTYEQYF.

This clonotype was seen a handful of times. This chain joins TRBV6-2 or TRBV6-3 and TRBJ1-5, with 7 bases lining up with TRBD1. CDR3 length: 16 amino acids. The ends lost 4 bases at V and 1 base at J; junction bases unmatched: 7. CDR1 is MNHEY and CDR2 is SVGEGT in the germline V gene. The CDR3 DNA sequence: TGTGCCAGCAGTTGGCAGGGGGTGGCGAGCAATCAGCCCCAGCATTTT. It yields the protein CASSWQGVASNQPQHF.

This chain links TRBV9 with TRBJ2-3, with 7 nucleotides matching TRBD2. This CDR3 spans 18 amino acids. Unmatched junction bases numbered 15, after V lost 3 bases and J lost 2 bases. In germline, CDR1 is SGDLS, CDR2 YYNGEE. CDR3 amino acids: CASSARRLANGITDTQYF. The CDR3 coding sequence is TGTGCCAGCAGCGCCAGAAGACTAGCTAATGGGATCACAGATACGCAGTATTTT. The whole variable domain, filled in from reference TRBV9 and TRBJ2-3, reads DSGVTQTPKHLITATGQRVTLRCSPRSGDLSVYWYQQSLDQGLQFLIQYYNGEERAKGNILERFSAQQFPDLHSELNLSSLELGDSALYFCASSARRLANGITDTQYFGPGTRLTVL.

V gene TRBV20-1 combines with J gene TRBJ2-3; 12 bases fit TRBD2. The V segment lost 6 bases and the J segment 3 bases; nucleotides outside the gene matches: 7. CDR1 DFQATT and CDR2 SNEGSKA come from the germline V gene (reference sequence). CDR3 length equals 15 residues. The CDR3 sequence is CSATTGLAGTDTQYF. CDR3 DNA sequence: TGCAGTGCCACCACTGGACTAGCGGGAACAGATACGCAGTATTTT.

The genes are TRBV7-8 and TRBJ1-4, with D perhaps TRBD1 (6 bases). The ends were cut back, 1 base at V and 2 bases at J, with 17 bases in the middle. This CDR3 comprises 18 residues. Germline CDR1 and CDR2: SGHVS and FQNEAQ. The CDR3 spells CASSLDPPLGQTNEKLFF. The CDR3 DNA reads as TGTGCCAGCAGCTTAGACCCCCCACTTGGACAGACTAATGAAAAACTGTTTTTT.

CDR3 coding DNA: TGCGCCAGCAGCCAAAACCCACCGCTTAATGAAAAACTGTTTTTT. It specifies CASSQNPPLNEKLFF. V and J are TRBV4-1 and TRBJ1-4; D gene ambiguous. This CDR3 is built from 15 residues. Germline-derived CDR1 and CDR2 are MGHRA and YSYEKL. V shed 2 bases and J shed 4 bases, with 11 bases lying between them.

This clonotype has only a few counts. The chain joins TRBV7-6 to TRBJ2-1; the match to TRBD1 covers 7 bases. CDR3 length equals 15 residues. Germline V gives CDR1 SGHVS, CDR2 FNYEAQ. The ends lost 0 bases at V and 7 bases at J; junction bases unmatched: 6. CDR3 amino acids: CASSLASGGRNEQFF. The CDR3 DNA follows: TGTGCCAGCAGCTTAGCGTCAGGGGGAAGGAATGAGCAGTTCTTC.

This sequence joins TRBV28 and TRBJ1-2; D not certain. Trimming left V 5 bases short and J 12 bases short, with 16 bases between. The CDR3 is 12 residues long. The V gene's germline CDR1 is MDHEN and CDR2 SYDVKM. The CDR3 bases are TGTGCCAGCAGTCAGCCGACAACGCCCAACACCTTC. It translates to CASSQPTTPNTF.

The rearrangement uses TRBV5-1 and TRBJ2-1; 8 bases are shared with TRBD2. The germline CDR1 and CDR2 sequences are SGHRS and YFSETQ. The CDR3 is 18 amino acids. CDR3 residues: CATKGVAGFLSSYNEQFF. In DNA form, the CDR3 reads TGCGCTACCAAGGGGGTAGCGGGGTTCCTAAGCTCCTACAATGAGCAGTTCTTC.

The J gene is TRBJ2-7, the V gene TRBV29-1; D possibly corresponds to TRBD2 (5 bases). The CDR3 length is 12 residues. CDR1 and CDR2 from the germline V gene are SQVTM and ANQGSEA. CDR3 nucleotide sequence: TGCAGTGGTGCGGACTCCACCTACGAGCAGTACTTC. Protein: CSGADSTYEQYF.

This clonotype was detected a few times. This sequence joins TRBV5-1 and TRBJ2-1, with a possible D match to TRBD2 (5 bases). The ends were cut back, 2 bases at V and 8 bases at J, with 17 bases in the middle. Germline V CDR1 and CDR2: SGHRS, YFSETQ. CDR3 length: 15 residues. In DNA, the CDR3 is TGCGCCAGCAGCTTCGCCGGGGTGGGCTCCGATGAGCAGTTCTTC. This codes for CASSFAGVGSDEQFF.

V and J are TRBV6-2 or TRBV6-3 and TRBJ2-7, with 10 bases aligning to TRBD2. Germline-derived CDR1 and CDR2 are MNHEY and SVGEGT. This CDR3 has 16 residues. With 2 bases clipped from V and 0 bases from J, the junction kept 4 bases outside the gene matches. CDR3 protein: CASSYGLAGDSYEQYF. CDR3 sequence (DNA): TGTGCCAGCAGTTACGGCCTAGCGGGGGACTCCTACGAGCAGTACTTC.

The chain carries TRBV15 and TRBJ2-7; the D is unclear. The CDR3 loop spans 15 amino acids. V lost 0 bases, J lost 4 bases, and 13 bases lay in between. Germline V lookup: CDR1 LNHNV, CDR2 YYDKDF (reference sequence). The CDR3 DNA reads TGTGCCACCAGCAGAGATGCCTCGGATTCTTACGAGCAGTACTTC. It yields the protein CATSRDASDSYEQYF.

The genes are TRBV12-3 or TRBV12-4 and TRBJ2-1, with 9 bases identical to TRBD2. V lost 6 bases and J lost 6; bases outside the gene matches: 9. This CDR3 spans 15 amino acids. This chain's CDR3 is CASRPPGLAGNEQFF. The CDR3 DNA sequence: TGTGCCAGCAGGCCACCGGGACTAGCAGGCAATGAGCAGTTCTTC.

In its sample, this clonotype was seen a few times. The genes are TRBV5-1 and TRBJ2-3, with TRBD1 matching 9 bases. The trim removed 1 base at V and 6 bases at J, leaving 9 bases unmatched. Germline assignment: CDR1 SGHRS and CDR2 YFSETQ. This CDR3 contains 16 residues. CDR3 sequence: CASSLPPGQGGDTQYF. DNA of the CDR3: TGCGCCAGCAGCTTGCCTCCGGGACAGGGTGGTGATACGCAGTATTTT.

This clonotype was recorded once. Possible read error: a much larger clone is one base away. The CDR3 coding sequence is TGCAGTGTTAGCAAGGAGGGCTCCTACGAGCAGTACTTC. It specifies CSVSKEGSYEQYF. The chain couples TRBV20-1 to TRBJ2-7, with D possibly TRBD2 on 6 matching bases. Looked up from germline, CDR1 is DFQATT and CDR2 is SNEGSKA (reference sequence). The V end was cut by 7 bases, the J end by 0 bases, with 13 bases between. This CDR3 comprises 13 residues.